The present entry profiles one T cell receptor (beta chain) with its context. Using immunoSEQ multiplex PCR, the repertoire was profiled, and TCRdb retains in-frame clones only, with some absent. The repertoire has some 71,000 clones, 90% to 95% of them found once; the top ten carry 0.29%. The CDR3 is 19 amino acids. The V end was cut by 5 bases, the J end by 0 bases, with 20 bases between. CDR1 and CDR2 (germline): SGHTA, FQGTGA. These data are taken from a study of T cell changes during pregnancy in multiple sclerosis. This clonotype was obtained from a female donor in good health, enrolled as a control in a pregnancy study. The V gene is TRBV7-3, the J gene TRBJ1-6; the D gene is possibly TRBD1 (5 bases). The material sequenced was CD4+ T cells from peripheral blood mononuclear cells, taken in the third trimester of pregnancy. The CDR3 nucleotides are TGTGCCAGCAGCCTTTTTCCTATTGGGGCAAGCTCCTATAATTCACCCCTCCACTTT. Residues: CASSLFPIGASSYNSPLHF.